This T cell receptor (beta chain) was documented in a study of T cell responses to AZD1222 COVID-19 vaccine (dated by TCRdb to about 2021). Notes on the research overall: AZD1222 recipients with second doses at about 4 weeks or about 12 weeks were pooled, because spike-specific TCR depth and breadth did not differ between schedules. A total of about 230 trial participants underwent TCR sequencing, of whom about 210 received two doses of AZD1222 and around 26 received two doses of the MenACWY control vaccine. Trial participants were enrolled by age into subgroups of 18-55, 56-69 and 70-plus years, and around 140, 26 and 57 TCR-sequenced participants, respectively, were included in these subgroups. Summary of the overall study and its limitations: Vaccine-associated CD4 TCRs spanned the whole spike protein, with dominant responses in regions 160-218 and 743-854. Conclusions about previously exposed vaccinees were limited because only six AZD1222 recipients were SARS-CoV-2 seropositive at baseline. Participants were mostly white British and included more females than males, and it was suggested by the authors that clonal diversity may have been underestimated. After two AZD1222 doses, both the breadth and the depth of spike-specific TCRs were significantly higher than at day 0 and than in MenACWY recipients. The 56-69-year group was small, and its depth increase did not reach significance, likely because of low power. Because no samples from the day 14 peak response were available, repertoires could be characterized only after the peak T cell response. Reportedly, almost half of the unique spike-specific TCRs recognized epitopes lying outside the regions that are mutated in the B.1.351 and B.1.1.7 variants.

The CDR3 regions of human TCRbeta chains were analyzed by immunosequencing. Turning to the authors' computational methods: Repertoire TCRs were checked for matches against a reference library of SARS-CoV-2-specific TCRs that had been generated using the MIRA antigen-specificity platform. Breadth meant the fraction of unique TCRs that were SARS-CoV-2-associated, whereas depth meant the fraction of total T cells that were SARS-CoV-2-associated. Using the MIRA data, each spike-specific TCR was assigned both to the spike region to which the TCR was reactive and to a CD4 or CD8 class. Log10-transformed breadth and depth values were compared by one-way ANOVA with Sidak's multiple comparisons tests. TCRdb retrieved this table from immuneACCESS and kept in-frame rearrangements only. Not all clones are present; in checked studies, unresolved V genes account for under half, and no reason is known for the remainder. D and trimming were read from the DNA, whereas the V and J calls and clone size are those reported in that table. The sample table shows 90,000 to 120,000 clones, and approximately 88% are seen once. The top ten clonotypes cover around 9% of the sample.

The time point tag for this specimen amounts to: baseline before first vaccination. Samples from vaccinated people were obtained from the UK trials COV001 and COV002, which included a single-blind randomized controlled phase 2/3 trial of AZD1222 (ChAdOx1 nCoV-19) in healthy adults. Trial participant PBMC samples were collected at day 0 and day 28 after the second dose for TCRbeta chain sequencing. Including cysteine and phenylalanine, the CDR3 has 18 amino acids. This entry keeps only the CDR3 DNA: 54 bases, framed from base 1. A distance of 13 bases separates the germline ends of V and J, which lose 1 base and 0 bases respectively. Via the germline V gene (reference sequence), CDR1 is LGHDT and CDR2 YNNKEL. As to this clone: Which antigen it targets is not known. Qualities for individual bases were not recorded, and no much larger clone is one base off.

This sequence originates from an adult in good health. This chain is built from TRBV3-1 (or the pseudogene TRBV3-2) and TRBJ2-6, with the D gene not clear enough to name. Sequencing was performed on peripheral blood, taken on day 0 of AZD1222 vaccination. The sequenced DNA: TGTGCCAGCAGCCAAGGAATGAGACGCTACTCTGGGGCCAACGTCCTGACTTTC. Its protein is CASSQGMRRYSGANVLTF.